A selection of T cell receptor beta chains follows, all from one sample in a study of regulatory T cells in long-lasting Graves disease. TCRdb ran MiXCR on the multiplex PCR reads and lists one entry per CDR3 protein. The sample has approximately 400,000 distinct CDR3 sequences; 12% are singletons. These data are also associated with another study on T cells in Graves' hyperthyroidism and ophthalmopathy.

Sequencing was performed on peripheral blood mononuclear cells (PBMCs), taken at new diagnosis, from a patient treated with antithyroid drugs. The receptors were gathered from a young woman with Graves disease. Each CDR3 is given with its conserved first and last residue. Each record gives: V gene, CDR3 length, D gene, clone size, J gene, CDR3 protein, CDR3 DNA. The D gene is left open where the match is weak. Clone size, where shown, is once, few, many, or a class for clones that have expanded.

>TRBV18|15|-|many|TRBJ2-4
CASSPRGQGINIQYF
TGTGCCAGCTCACCACGGGGTCAGGGAATAAACATTCAGTACTTC
>TRBV2|17|TRBD2|many|TRBJ2-1
CASSESHSGDSYNEQFF
TGTGCCAGCAGTGAATCACATAGCGGGGACTCCTACAATGAGCAGTTCTTC
>TRBV11-2|16|TRBD1|many|TRBJ1-2
CASSLGGDRANYGYTF
TGTGCCAGCAGCTTAGGGGGGGACAGGGCGAACTATGGCTACACCTTC
>TRBV20-1|14|-|many|TRBJ2-7
CSARDLRTSYEQYF
TGCAGTGCTAGAGATCTCAGGACATCCTACGAGCAGTACTTC
>TRBV7-2|14|-|many|TRBJ2-4
CASSSRGSKNIQYF
TGTGCCAGCAGCTCACGGGGCTCCAAAAACATTCAGTACTTC
>TRBV12-3/TRBV12-4|12|TRBD2|many|TRBJ2-7
CATAGASYEQYF
TGTGCCACCGCGGGAGCCTCCTACGAGCAGTACTTC
>TRBV20-1|14|TRBD2|many|TRBJ2-3
CSALAGANTDTQYF
TGCAGTGCCTTAGCGGGTGCTAACACAGATACGCAGTATTTT
>TRBV27|17|-|many|TRBJ1-2
CASRGGARDSSGYGYTF
TGTGCCAGCCGAGGGGGGGCTAGAGACAGCAGCGGCTATGGCTACACCTTC
>TRBV20-1|15|-|many|TRBJ2-7
CSARDALGNSYEQYF
TGCAGTGCTAGAGATGCCCTGGGGAACTCCTACGAGCAGTACTTC
>TRBV4-2|16|-|-|TRBJ1-3
CASSQPWTSSGNTIYF
TGTGCCAGCAGCCAGCCCTGGACCAGCTCTGGAAACACCATATATTTT
>TRBV7-3|16|TRBD2|many|TRBJ2-1
CASSHGTSGSLYEQFF
TGTGCCAGCAGCCACGGGACTAGCGGGAGTCTCTATGAGCAGTTCTTC
>TRBV7-2|16|TRBD2|many|TRBJ2-3
CASSLEPGLSTDTQYF
TGTGCCAGCAGCTTAGAGCCGGGACTAAGCACAGATACGCAGTATTTT
>TRBV4-1|16|-|many|TRBJ2-1
CASSQVDMGLYNEQFF
TGCGCCAGCAGCCAAGTAGACATGGGGTTGTACAATGAGCAGTTCTTC
>TRBV20-1|13|-|many|TRBJ1-1
CSAMNQDQTEAFF
TGCAGTGCCATGAATCAGGATCAGACTGAAGCTTTCTTT
>TRBV12-3/TRBV12-4|13|-|many|TRBJ1-2
CASSLGQTYGYTF
TGTGCCAGCAGTTTAGGGCAGACATATGGCTACACCTTC
>TRBV12-3/TRBV12-4|15|TRBD1|many|TRBJ1-1
CASSLSTGGDTEAFF
TGTGCCAGCAGTTTATCGACAGGGGGGGACACTGAAGCTTTCTTT
>TRBV7-2|18|TRBD2|many|TRBJ2-3
CASSHDLAGGPPTDTQYF
TGTGCCAGCAGCCATGACCTAGCGGGGGGACCTCCCACAGATACGCAGTATTTT
>TRBV3-1|15|-|few|TRBJ2-5
CASSQDGGVLETQYF
TGTGCCAGCAGCCAAGATGGGGGAGTTTTGGAGACCCAGTACTTC
>TRBV20-1|15|-|many|TRBJ2-5
CSARDVRSNQETQYF
TGCAGTGCTAGAGATGTTAGGAGCAACCAAGAGACCCAGTACTTC
>TRBV7-9|14|-|-|TRBJ2-5
CASSLGLGKETQYF
TGTGCCAGCAGCTTAGGGTTGGGGAAGGAGACCCAGTACTTC
>TRBV28|16|-|many|TRBJ2-2
CASSRKTVLNTGELFF
TGTGCCAGCAGCCGTAAGACAGTCTTGAACACCGGGGAGCTGTTTTTT
>TRBV19|17|TRBD2|-|TRBJ2-3
CASSNGTSLVYGDTQYF
TGTGCCAGTAGTAATGGGACTAGCTTGGTTTATGGAGATACGCAGTATTTT
>TRBV13|16|TRBD2|few|TRBJ2-1
CASSLGAGGFYNEQFF
TGTGCCAGCAGCTTAGGAGCGGGAGGTTTTTACAATGAGCAGTTCTTC
>TRBV29-1|12|-|once|TRBJ2-5
CSVSGAQETQYF
TGCAGCGTGTCAGGGGCCCAGGAGACCCAGTACTTC
>TRBV18|15|-|-|TRBJ2-2
CASSPLSKDTGELFF
TGTGCCAGCTCACCACTATCGAAGGACACCGGGGAGCTGTTTTTT
>TRBV4-1|16|TRBD2|many|TRBJ2-7
CASSRIAGLADYEQYF
TGCGCCAGCAGCCGAATTGCAGGACTAGCGGATTACGAGCAGTACTTC
>TRBV2|14|TRBD2|many|TRBJ2-5
CASRYGTTKETQYF
TGTGCCAGCAGATACGGGACTACCAAAGAGACCCAGTACTTC